The rows below give T cell receptor beta chains drawn from one sample of a study of human T cells and chemical hapten exposure. Via MiXCR, TCRdb re-called the RACE reads, giving one row per CDR3 protein. The sample shows under 450,000 distinct CDR3 sequences, more than 5% of them seen only once. The starting material was whole blood, obtained in connection with sensitization to the hapten diphenylcyclopropenone (DPC). The receptors here all came from a woman younger than 35 with alopecia areata. Some clones in this sample may be carry-over from other donors' samples. The CDR3 runs from the conserved cysteine through the conserved F or W. The order of the fields is J gene, V gene, D gene, CDR3 protein. D genes are given only for firm matches.

j_gene: TRBJ2-7
v_gene: TRBV6-6
d_gene: TRBD2
CDR3aa: CASSLSKEGGGRVPDRF

j_gene: TRBJ1-3
v_gene: TRBV4-1
d_gene: NA
CDR3aa: CASSQGGFSGNTIYF

j_gene: TRBJ2-7
v_gene: TRBV27
d_gene: NA
CDR3aa: CASSSFSGLLSYEQYF

j_gene: TRBJ1-1
v_gene: TRBV12-3/TRBV12-4
d_gene: NA
CDR3aa: CASRVVTEAFF

j_gene: TRBJ1-5
v_gene: TRBV20-1
d_gene: NA
CDR3aa: CSAKYTGQPQHF

j_gene: TRBJ2-5
v_gene: TRBV4-3
d_gene: NA
CDR3aa: CASSQQSQETQYF

j_gene: TRBJ1-2
v_gene: TRBV4-3
d_gene: TRBD1
CDR3aa: CASSQDFLRAGGHGYTF

j_gene: TRBJ1-4
v_gene: TRBV9
d_gene: NA
CDR3aa: CASSVTGGDEKLFF

j_gene: TRBJ2-3
v_gene: TRBV19
d_gene: TRBD1
CDR3aa: CASSVSGGQGWTDTQYF

j_gene: TRBJ2-3
v_gene: TRBV2
d_gene: NA
CDR3aa: CASKPAPSTDTQYF

j_gene: TRBJ2-4
v_gene: TRBV2
d_gene: TRBD1
CDR3aa: CASKRGRENIQYF

j_gene: TRBJ1-1
v_gene: TRBV27
d_gene: TRBD1
CDR3aa: CASSFYQGGDTEAFF

j_gene: TRBJ2-1
v_gene: TRBV12-3/TRBV12-4
d_gene: NA
CDR3aa: CASVSPGHSHEQFF

j_gene: TRBJ1-2
v_gene: TRBV27
d_gene: NA
CDR3aa: CASRGEGGFSNYGYTF

j_gene: TRBJ1-5
v_gene: TRBV7-4
d_gene: NA
CDR3aa: CASSLEFTAYQPQHF

j_gene: TRBJ1-1
v_gene: TRBV6-2/TRBV6-3
d_gene: NA
CDR3aa: CASRPLGPNTEAFF

j_gene: TRBJ1-2
v_gene: TRBV18
d_gene: NA
CDR3aa: CASSLPERSYGYTF

j_gene: TRBJ2-3
v_gene: TRBV6-4
d_gene: NA
CDR3aa: CASRSPSTDTQYF

j_gene: TRBJ1-1
v_gene: TRBV5-1
d_gene: TRBD1
CDR3aa: CASSLALGTDTEAFF

j_gene: TRBJ2-1
v_gene: TRBV6-2/TRBV6-3
d_gene: TRBD1
CDR3aa: CASSYSNPVSLDRNTEQFF

j_gene: TRBJ1-1
v_gene: TRBV12-3/TRBV12-4
d_gene: NA
CDR3aa: CASSLAVNTEAFF

j_gene: TRBJ2-7
v_gene: TRBV27
d_gene: NA
CDR3aa: CASSLRAGYEQYF

j_gene: TRBJ2-1
v_gene: TRBV7-9
d_gene: NA
CDR3aa: CASSFPGGEQFF

j_gene: TRBJ1-5
v_gene: TRBV3-1
d_gene: NA
CDR3aa: CASSQDWQGNQPQHF

j_gene: TRBJ2-5
v_gene: TRBV24-1
d_gene: NA
CDR3aa: CATSDPQETQYF

j_gene: TRBJ1-2
v_gene: TRBV20-1
d_gene: TRBD1
CDR3aa: CSALTGGGGYTF

j_gene: TRBJ1-2
v_gene: TRBV7-2
d_gene: NA
CDR3aa: CARRGPANYGYTF

j_gene: TRBJ1-6
v_gene: TRBV18
d_gene: TRBD1
CDR3aa: CASSPGTGGLSPLHF

j_gene: TRBJ2-7
v_gene: TRBV6-5
d_gene: TRBD1
CDR3aa: CASSKQGRKSEQYF

j_gene: TRBJ1-2
v_gene: TRBV20-1
d_gene: NA
CDR3aa: CSARVNDRYNLDGYTF

j_gene: TRBJ1-2
v_gene: TRBV19
d_gene: NA
CDR3aa: CASSIRVPGRGYTF